These 9 T cell receptor beta chains came from one sample sequenced in a study of blood T cell repertoires in COVID-19. Some clones are missing from TCRdb's copy, which holds only in-frame ones; the method was immunoSEQ multiplex PCR. The sample lists approximately 25,000 clones; over 60% were seen once. The sample consisted of peripheral blood. The receptors stem from a woman aged 80 or older with acute or convalescent COVID-19.

The chain combines TRBV5-1 with TRBJ2-5; no firm D call. Germline V gene lookup returns CDR1 SGHRS and CDR2 YFSETQ. The CDR3 runs to 13 residues. V was cut by 3 bases and J by 3 bases, with 9 bases left in between. Here the CDR3 reads CASSSHNEETQYF. The DNA of the CDR3 is TGCGCCAGCAGCTCACACAACGAAGAGACCCAGTACTTC.

This clone was detected only a few times. This chain uses TRBV5-1 with TRBJ2-3; D is possibly TRBD2 (6 bases). V was shortened by 4 bases and J by 0 bases, with 12 bases between the two germline ends. The length of the CDR3 is 15 residues. Per germline, CDR1 SGHRS and CDR2 YFSETQ. CDR3 bases: TGCGCCAGCAGCCCTTTAGCGGAGAGCACAGATACGCAGTATTTT. It specifies CASSPLAESTDTQYF.

This clone showed up just once. This rearrangement joins TRBV2 to TRBJ2-1; 14 bases fit TRBD2. There are 17 residues in the CDR3. Per germline, CDR1 SNHLY and CDR2 FYNNEI. J lost 4 bases, V lost 5 bases, and 7 bases had no gene match. DNA for the CDR3: TGTGCCAGCAGTTACCGACTAGCGGGGGGGTTGTACAATGAGCAGTTCTTC. Amino acids: CASSYRLAGGLYNEQFF.

This clone was detected many times. This rearrangement joins TRBV28 to TRBJ2-2; maybe TRBD1 (5 bases). With 8 bases removed from V and 2 bases from J, the gap between germline ends came to 12 bases. Germline CDR1 reads MDHEN; CDR2 reads SYDVKM. CDR3 length: 14 residues. The CDR3: CASARTSNTGELFF. The DNA for the CDR3 is TGTGCCAGCGCTCGGACAAGTAACACCGGGGAGCTGTTTTTT.

This chain links TRBV7-2 with TRBJ1-3, with TRBD1 identical over 7 bases. Germline V gene lookup returns CDR1 SGHTA and CDR2 FQGNSA. The J segment lost 9 bases and the V segment lost 0 bases, leaving 8 bases of the junction unmatched. The length of the CDR3 is 15 residues. For the CDR3, the DNA is TGTGCCAGCAGCTTAGCAGGGACAGCCGGTGCCACCATATATTTT. This sequence encodes CASSLAGTAGATIYF.

This clone has a single count. The rearrangement joins TRBV12-3 or TRBV12-4 to TRBJ2-7; 10 bases line up with TRBD1. The V gene end was trimmed by 8 bases and the J gene end by 0 bases; junction bases not matched to a gene: 1. The CDR3 totals 13 residues. Here the CDR3 reads CASGDRGSYEQYF. For the CDR3, the DNA is TGTGCCAGCGGGGACAGGGGCTCCTACGAGCAGTACTTC.

The chain is built from TRBV7-8 and TRBJ2-4; the D gene is possibly TRBD2 (6 bases). This CDR3 contains 17 residues. CDR1 is SGHVS, CDR2 FQNEAQ, per germline. The germline V and J ends were trimmed by 2 bases and 7 bases, with 21 bases remaining between them. The CDR3, as DNA: TGTGCCAGCAGCTTATCACAAGGGCGGGGAATAGGCAACATTCAGTACTTC. As protein: CASSLSQGRGIGNIQYF.

The CDR3 DNA follows: TGTGCCAGCAGCCGACAGGACCTCGAGCAGTACTTC. Amino acids: CASSRQDLEQYF. V is TRBV11-2 and J is TRBJ2-7; D is perhaps TRBD1 (6 bases). Trimming cost V 5 bases and J 6 bases, with 11 bases left between them. This CDR3 has 12 amino acids. Germline CDR1 is SGHAT and CDR2 is FQNNGV.

The rearrangement joins TRBV11-2 to TRBJ2-7, with TRBD1 matching 9 bases. In germline, CDR1 is SGHAT, CDR2 FQNNGV. V trimming: 0 bases; J trimming: 5 bases; junction bases outside the gene matches: 5. This CDR3 is built from 15 residues. CDR3: CASSLEGQGYDEQYF. In DNA, the CDR3 is TGTGCCAGCAGCTTAGAAGGACAGGGGTACGACGAGCAGTACTTC.